This T cell receptor beta chain originates from a study of post-analysis software for immune sequencing data. Study as a whole: Recorded disease courses covered relapsing-remitting, secondary progressive and progressive-relapsing multiple sclerosis. Some patients had no subtype annotation.

Each TCR beta cDNA library carried unique molecular identifiers. T cells numbering roughly 1 to 10 million yielded roughly 0.5 million cDNA molecules. TCRdb processed the PCR reads anew with MiXCR; each CDR3 protein has one entry. The sample yields approximately 770,000 distinct CDR3 sequences, 35% to 55% seen once. As concerns this clonotype: Its antigen remains unknown.

The CDR3 loop spans 14 amino acids. In germline, CDR1 is MDHEN, CDR2 SYDVKM. The V segment lost 8 bases and the J segment 4 bases; nucleotides outside the gene matches: 8. Findings of the study overall: F measure grouped same-batch samples tightly together. Controls' normalized Chao1 diversity significantly exceeded that of multiple sclerosis patients. In patients, five TRBV segments were more frequent than in controls, with TRBV5-6, TRBV5-1 and TRBV20-1 among them.

V usage is TRBV28 and J usage is TRBJ1-5, with TRBD1 matching 7 bases. The receptor comes from a girl between 5 and 17 years old with multiple sclerosis. Input material: blood. Here the CDR3 reads CASHRQGRNQPQHF. CDR3 in DNA: TGTGCCAGCCACCGACAGGGCAGGAATCAGCCCCAGCATTTT.